This T cell receptor (beta chain) was recovered during a study of PD-1 blockade in classical Hodgkin lymphoma. No patient escaped relapse after autologous stem cell transplantation, and brentuximab vedotin exposure varied. This clone was observed once. This CDR3 is built from 13 residues. Germline V lookup: CDR1 SGHRS, CDR2 YFSETQ. V lost 5 bases to trimming and J lost 0 bases, with 8 bases between them. Sequencing was performed with immunoSEQ multiplex PCR; in TCRdb, only in-frame clones are kept and a portion is missing. Of about 18,000 clones detected, roughly 80% appear once; the ten largest clones hold about 24%.

The chain has TRBV5-1 and TRBJ1-1; D possibly corresponds to TRBD1 (6 bases). This specimen consisted of peripheral blood mononuclear cells (PBMCs), obtained at baseline. The TCR was taken from a human donor with classical Hodgkin lymphoma. This CDR3 reads CASRTGMNTEAFF. The CDR3, as DNA: TGCGCCAGCAGGACAGGAATGAACACTGAAGCTTTCTTT.